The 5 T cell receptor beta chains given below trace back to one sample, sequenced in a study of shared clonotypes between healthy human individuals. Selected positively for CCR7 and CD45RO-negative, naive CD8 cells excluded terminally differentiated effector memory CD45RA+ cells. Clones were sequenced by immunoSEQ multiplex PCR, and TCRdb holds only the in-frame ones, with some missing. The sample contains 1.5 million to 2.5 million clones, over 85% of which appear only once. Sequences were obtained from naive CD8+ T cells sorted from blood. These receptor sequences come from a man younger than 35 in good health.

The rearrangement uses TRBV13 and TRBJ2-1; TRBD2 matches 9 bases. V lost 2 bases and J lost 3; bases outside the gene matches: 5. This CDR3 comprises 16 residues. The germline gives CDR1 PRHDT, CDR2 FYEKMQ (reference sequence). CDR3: CASSLRGSGSYNEQFF. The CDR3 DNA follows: TGTGCCAGCAGCTTACGAGGTAGCGGGAGCTACAATGAGCAGTTCTTC.

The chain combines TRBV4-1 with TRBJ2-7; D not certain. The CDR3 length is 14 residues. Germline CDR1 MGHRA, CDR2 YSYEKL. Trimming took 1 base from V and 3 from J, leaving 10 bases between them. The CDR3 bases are TGCGCCAGCAGCCAAGGTGTCGCAGGCTACGAGCAGTACTTC. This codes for CASSQGVAGYEQYF.

CDR3 region: CASMGLAGGEDTQYF. The CDR3 bases are TGTGCCAGCATGGGGTTAGCGGGAGGTGAGGATACGCAGTATTTT. The chain joins TRBV2 to TRBJ2-3; 10 positions agree with TRBD2. CDR1 SNHLY and CDR2 FYNNEI come from the germline V gene. The CDR3 spans 15 residues. V was pared by 7 bases and J by 6 bases, with 10 bases of the junction left unmatched.

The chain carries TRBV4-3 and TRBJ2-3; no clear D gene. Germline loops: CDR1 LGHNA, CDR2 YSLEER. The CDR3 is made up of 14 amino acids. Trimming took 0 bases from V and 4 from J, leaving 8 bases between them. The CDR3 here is CASSQDTWADTQYF. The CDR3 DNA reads TGCGCCAGCAGCCAAGATACGTGGGCAGATACGCAGTATTTT.

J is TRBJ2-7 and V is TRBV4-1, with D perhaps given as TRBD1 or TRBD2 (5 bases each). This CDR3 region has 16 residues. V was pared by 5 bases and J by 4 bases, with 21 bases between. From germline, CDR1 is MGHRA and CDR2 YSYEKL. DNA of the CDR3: TGCGCCAGCAGCGGCGTAACCGGGACCGACTTTTACGAGCAGTACTTC. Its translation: CASSGVTGTDFYEQYF.